The 2 T cell receptor beta chains below come from one sample, sequenced in a study of Graves' ophthalmopathy and Graves' hyperthyroidism (dated by TCRdb to the late 2010s). Instrument used: Illumina HiSeq 2000. For repertoire sequencing, TCR beta CDR3 regions were amplified from RNA transcripts. The first round was an RT-PCR using HTBI primers with the Qiagen OneStep RT-PCR kit, and this first round was followed by a second-round multiplex PCR, then size selection and purification. The public reads were quality trimmed at Q25 with fastp and then assembled into clones with MiXCR by TCRdb, keeping productive beta chains. CDR3 protein duplicates are merged, each entry listing the most common genes and DNA. Counted in this sample were roughly 60,000 distinct CDR3 sequences; approximately 50% of them appeared once. In total, the top ten clones hold approximately 4.8% of the sample. Source material: peripheral blood. Receptors originate from an adult woman with Graves' ophthalmopathy.

In regard to this clonotype: A clone one base away is much larger, so this may be a read error. J is TRBJ1-5 and V is TRBV5-1; possible D gene TRBD1, 5 bases. The V gene's germline CDR1 is SGHRS and CDR2 YFSETQ. The CDR3 has 15 amino acids. V was trimmed by 0 bases and J by 7 bases, leaving 14 bases between them. CDR3 amino acids: CASSLAGGGGQPQHF. The CDR3 DNA follows: TGCGCCAGCAGCTTGGCCGGGGGGGGGGGGCAGCCCCAGCATTTT.

The chain recombines TRBV7-8 with TRBJ2-3; unclear D gene. In germline, CDR1 is SGHVS, CDR2 FQNEAQ. CDR3 length: 15 amino acids. The V gene lost 0 bases and the J gene lost 0 bases, with 7 bases spanning the gap. CDR3: CASSLAGSSTDTQYF. As DNA, the CDR3 is TGTGCCAGCAGCTTAGCGGGGTCTAGCACAGATACGCAGTATTTT.